Shown below are 3 T cell receptor beta chains from a single sample sequenced in a study of PD-1 blockade in mismatch repair-deficient tumors. Profiling relied on immunoSEQ multiplex PCR, and the TCRdb table lists in-frame clones only, not all of them. The repertoire holds 40,000 to 60,000 clones, with 70% to 85% as singletons. The sample here was PBMCs, taken before pembrolizumab treatment. These receptors all come from an adult with mismatch repair-deficient cancer.

The genes are TRBV7-6 and TRBJ2-1, with D perhaps given as TRBD1 or TRBD2 (6 bases each). This CDR3 contains 15 residues. Trimming removed 7 bases from V and 2 bases from J, with 15 bases in between. Germline values: CDR1 SGHVS, CDR2 FNYEAQ. This CDR3 reads CASTWRDNTYNEQFF. For the CDR3, the DNA is TGTGCCAGCACGTGGAGGGACAATACCTACAATGAGCAGTTCTTC.

This chain's CDR3 is CASSQELERDSFGELFF. CDR3 DNA sequence: TGTGCCAGCAGCCAAGAGCTCGAAAGGGATTCATTTGGGGAGCTGTTTTTT. This chain joins TRBV14 and TRBJ2-2; D not resolved. Trimming removed 0 bases from V and 8 bases from J, with 19 bases in between. The CDR3 has 17 residues. Germline CDR1 and CDR2: SGHDN and FVKESK.

This chain uses TRBV9 with TRBJ2-1; a weak D match, TRBD2 (6 bases). Trimming removed 2 bases at V and 0 bases at J, with 12 bases between. This CDR3 has 16 amino acids. CDR1 and CDR2 from the germline V gene are SGDLS and YYNGEE. CDR3 nucleotide sequence: TGTGCCAGCAGCGTTGATGACGGGAGCTCCTACAATGAGCAGTTCTTC. This gives the protein CASSVDDGSSYNEQFF.